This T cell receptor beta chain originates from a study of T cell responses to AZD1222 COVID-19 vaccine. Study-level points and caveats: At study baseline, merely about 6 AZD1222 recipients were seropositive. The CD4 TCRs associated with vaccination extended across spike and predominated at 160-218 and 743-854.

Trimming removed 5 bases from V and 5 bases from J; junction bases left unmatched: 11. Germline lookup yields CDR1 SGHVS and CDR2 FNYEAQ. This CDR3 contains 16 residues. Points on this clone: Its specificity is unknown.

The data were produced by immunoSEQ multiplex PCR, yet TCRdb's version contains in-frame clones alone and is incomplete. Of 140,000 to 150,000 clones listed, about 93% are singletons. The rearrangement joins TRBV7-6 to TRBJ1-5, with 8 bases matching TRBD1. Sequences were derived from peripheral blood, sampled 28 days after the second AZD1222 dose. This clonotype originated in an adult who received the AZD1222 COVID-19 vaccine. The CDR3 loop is CASSLNPGGADQPQHF. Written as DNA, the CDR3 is TGTGCCAGCAGCCTAAATCCAGGGGGCGCAGATCAGCCCCAGCATTTT.